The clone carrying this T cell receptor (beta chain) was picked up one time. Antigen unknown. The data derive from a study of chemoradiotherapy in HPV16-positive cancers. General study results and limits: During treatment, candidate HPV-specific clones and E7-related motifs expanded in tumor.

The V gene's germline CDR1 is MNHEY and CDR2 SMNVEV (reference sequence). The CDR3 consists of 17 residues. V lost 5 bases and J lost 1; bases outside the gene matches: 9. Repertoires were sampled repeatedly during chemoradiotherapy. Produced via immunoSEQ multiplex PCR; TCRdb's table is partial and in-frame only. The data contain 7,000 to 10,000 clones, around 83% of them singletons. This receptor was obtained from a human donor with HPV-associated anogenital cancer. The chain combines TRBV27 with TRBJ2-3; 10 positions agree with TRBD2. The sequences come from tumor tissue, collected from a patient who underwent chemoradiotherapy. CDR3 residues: CASSKRLAGVRTDTQYF. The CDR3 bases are TGTGCCAGCAGTAAACGTCTAGCGGGAGTTCGCACAGATACGCAGTATTTT.